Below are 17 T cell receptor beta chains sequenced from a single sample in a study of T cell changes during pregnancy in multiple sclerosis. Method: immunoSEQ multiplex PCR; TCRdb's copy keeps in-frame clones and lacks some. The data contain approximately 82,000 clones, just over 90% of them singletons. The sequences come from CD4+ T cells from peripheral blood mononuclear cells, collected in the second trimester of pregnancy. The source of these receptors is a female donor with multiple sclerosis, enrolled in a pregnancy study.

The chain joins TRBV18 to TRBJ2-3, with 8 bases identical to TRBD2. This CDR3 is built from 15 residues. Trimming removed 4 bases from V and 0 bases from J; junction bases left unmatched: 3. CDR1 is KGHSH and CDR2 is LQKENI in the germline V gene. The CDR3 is CASSRGLVSTDTQYF. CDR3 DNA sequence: TGTGCCAGCTCACGGGGACTAGTAAGCACAGATACGCAGTATTTT.

CDR3 loop: CASSLESGVEETQYF. DNA of the CDR3: TGTGCCAGCAGCTTGGAATCGGGAGTGGAAGAGACCCAGTACTTC. The chain employs TRBV5-4 and TRBJ2-5, with D maybe TRBD2 (6 bases). The germline V gene encodes CDR1 SGHNT and CDR2 YYREEE (reference sequence). V was trimmed by 0 bases and J by 3 bases, leaving 12 bases between them. This CDR3 comprises 15 residues.

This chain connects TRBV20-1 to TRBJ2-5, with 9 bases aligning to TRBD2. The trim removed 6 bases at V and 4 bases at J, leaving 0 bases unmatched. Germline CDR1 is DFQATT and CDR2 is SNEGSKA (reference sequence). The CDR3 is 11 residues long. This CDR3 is CSALAGETQYF. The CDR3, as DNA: TGCAGTGCACTAGCGGGAGAGACCCAGTACTTC.

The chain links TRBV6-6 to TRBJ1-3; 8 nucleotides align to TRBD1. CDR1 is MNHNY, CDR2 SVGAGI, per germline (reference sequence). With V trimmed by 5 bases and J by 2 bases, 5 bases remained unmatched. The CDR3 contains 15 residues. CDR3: CASSPGQGAGNTIYF. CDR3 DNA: TGTGCCAGCAGTCCAGGACAGGGCGCTGGAAACACCATATATTTT.

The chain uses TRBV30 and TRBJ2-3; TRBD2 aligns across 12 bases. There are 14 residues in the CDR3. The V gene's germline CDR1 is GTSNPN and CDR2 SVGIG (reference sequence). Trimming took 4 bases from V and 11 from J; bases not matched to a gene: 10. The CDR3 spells CAWKTSGGPSKQYF. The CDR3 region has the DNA TGTGCCTGGAAAACTAGCGGGGGGCCCTCGAAGCAGTATTTT. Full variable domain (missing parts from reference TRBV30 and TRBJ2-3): SQTIHQWPATLVQPVGSPLSLECTVEGTSNPNLYWYRQAAGRGLQLLFYSVGIGQISSEVPQNLSASRPQDRQFILSSKKLLLSDSGFYLCAWKTSGGPSKQYFGPGTRLTVL.

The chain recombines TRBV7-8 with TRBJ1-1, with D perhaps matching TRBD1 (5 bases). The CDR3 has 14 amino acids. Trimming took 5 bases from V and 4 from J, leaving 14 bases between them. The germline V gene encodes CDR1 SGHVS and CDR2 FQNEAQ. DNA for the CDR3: TGTGCCAGCAGCGTCCTACTGGGGGGCACTGAAGCTTTCTTT. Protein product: CASSVLLGGTEAFF.

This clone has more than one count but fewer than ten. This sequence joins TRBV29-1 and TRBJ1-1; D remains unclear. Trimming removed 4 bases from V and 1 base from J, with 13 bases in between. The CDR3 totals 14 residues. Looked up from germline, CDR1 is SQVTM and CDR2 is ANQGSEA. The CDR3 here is CSVAARQANTEAFF. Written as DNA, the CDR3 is TGCAGCGTTGCAGCCCGTCAGGCGAACACTGAAGCTTTCTTT. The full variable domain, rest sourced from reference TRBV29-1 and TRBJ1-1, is SAVISQKPSRDICQRGTSLTIQCQVDSQVTMMFWYRQQPGQSLTLIATANQGSEATYESGFVIDKFPISRPNLTFSTLTVSNMSPEDSSIYLCSVAARQANTEAFFGQGTRLTVV.

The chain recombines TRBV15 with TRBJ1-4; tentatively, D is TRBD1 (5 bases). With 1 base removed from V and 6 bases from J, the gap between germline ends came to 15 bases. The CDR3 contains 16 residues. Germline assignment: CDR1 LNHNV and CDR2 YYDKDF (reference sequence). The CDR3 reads CATSRVPRQGYEKLFF. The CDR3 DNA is TGTGCCACCAGCAGAGTCCCCCGGCAGGGATATGAAAAACTGTTTTTT. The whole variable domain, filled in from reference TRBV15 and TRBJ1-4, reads DAMVIQNPRYQVTQFGKPVTLSCSQTLNHNVMYWYQQKSSQAPKLLFHYYDKDFNNEADTPDNFQSRRPNTSFCFLDIRSPGLGDTAMYLCATSRVPRQGYEKLFFGSGTQLSVL.

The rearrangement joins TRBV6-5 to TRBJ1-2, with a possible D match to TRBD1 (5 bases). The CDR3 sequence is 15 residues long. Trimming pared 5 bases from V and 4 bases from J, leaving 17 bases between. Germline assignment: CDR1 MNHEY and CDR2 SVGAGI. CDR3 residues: CASSPTGGIGYGYTF. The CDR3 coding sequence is TGTGCCAGCAGTCCGACCGGGGGGATTGGCTATGGCTACACCTTC.

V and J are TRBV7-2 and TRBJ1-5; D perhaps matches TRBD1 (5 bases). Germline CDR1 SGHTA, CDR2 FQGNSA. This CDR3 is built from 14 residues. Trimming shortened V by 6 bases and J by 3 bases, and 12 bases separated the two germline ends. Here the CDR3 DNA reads TGTGCCAGCAGTCAGAAGGGGCACAATCAGCCCCAGCATTTT. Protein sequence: CASSQKGHNQPQHF.

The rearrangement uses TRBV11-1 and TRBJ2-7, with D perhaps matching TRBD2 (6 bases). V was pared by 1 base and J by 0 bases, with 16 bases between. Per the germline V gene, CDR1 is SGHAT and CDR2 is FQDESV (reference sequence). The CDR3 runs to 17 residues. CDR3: CASSLDGSGAGSYEQYF. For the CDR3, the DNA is TGTGCCAGCAGCTTAGACGGATCCGGAGCGGGCTCCTACGAGCAGTACTTC.

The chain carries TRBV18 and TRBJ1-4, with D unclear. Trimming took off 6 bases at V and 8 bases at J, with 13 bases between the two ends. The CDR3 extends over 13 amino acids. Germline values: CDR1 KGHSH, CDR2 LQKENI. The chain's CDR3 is CASSTLREEKLFF. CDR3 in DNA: TGTGCCAGCTCCACCCTCCGCGAAGAAAAACTGTTTTTT.

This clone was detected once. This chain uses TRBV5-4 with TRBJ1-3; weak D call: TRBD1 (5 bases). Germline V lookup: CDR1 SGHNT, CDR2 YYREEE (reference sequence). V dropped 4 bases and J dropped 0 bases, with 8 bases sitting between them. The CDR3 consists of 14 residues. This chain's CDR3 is CASSPGNSGNTIYF. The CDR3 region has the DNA TGTGCCAGCAGCCCAGGGAACTCTGGAAACACCATATATTTT.

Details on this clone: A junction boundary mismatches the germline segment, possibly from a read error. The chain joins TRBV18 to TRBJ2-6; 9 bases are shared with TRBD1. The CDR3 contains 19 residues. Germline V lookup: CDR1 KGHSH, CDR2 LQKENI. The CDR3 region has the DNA TGTGCCAGCTCCCCACCTCGGGACAGGGTTCGCTCTGGGGCCAACGTCCTGACTTTC. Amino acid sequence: CASSPPRDRVRSGANVLTF.

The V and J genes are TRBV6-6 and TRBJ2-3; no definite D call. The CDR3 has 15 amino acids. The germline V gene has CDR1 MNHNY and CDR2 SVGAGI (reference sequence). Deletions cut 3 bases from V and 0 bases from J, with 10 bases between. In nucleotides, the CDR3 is TGTGCCAGCAGTTATCCAGTTTCTAGCACAGATACGCAGTATTTT. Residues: CASSYPVSSTDTQYF.

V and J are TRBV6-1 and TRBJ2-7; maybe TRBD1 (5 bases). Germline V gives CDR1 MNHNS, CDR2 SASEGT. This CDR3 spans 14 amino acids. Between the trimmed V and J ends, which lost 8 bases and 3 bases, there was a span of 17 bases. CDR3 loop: CASLSLSTGYEQYF. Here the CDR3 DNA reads TGTGCCAGCTTGTCTCTCTCAACAGGCTACGAGCAGTACTTC.

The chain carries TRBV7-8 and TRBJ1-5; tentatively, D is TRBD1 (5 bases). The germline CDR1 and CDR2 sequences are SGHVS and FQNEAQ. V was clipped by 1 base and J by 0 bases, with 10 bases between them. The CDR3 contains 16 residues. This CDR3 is CASSLGGRNSNQPQHF. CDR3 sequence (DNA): TGTGCCAGCAGCTTAGGGGGGAGGAATAGCAATCAGCCCCAGCATTTT.